This entry is about one TCR beta chain. Unmatched junction bases numbered 7, after V lost 6 bases and J lost 0 bases. Germline V gene lookup returns CDR1 DFQATT and CDR2 SNEGSKA (reference sequence). This CDR3 spans 15 amino acids. This sample was included in a study of blood T cells in healthy people across ages. The study isolated at least 6.5 million PBMCs from each sample. Through a sample-barcoded 5' primer and a J-beta primer mix, a second PCR was run for 7 to 11 cycles. TCRdb independently ran MiXCR on the 5' RACE reads; one entry per CDR3 protein. The sample contains more than 750,000 distinct CDR3 sequences, approximately 32% of which appear only once. This same sample was also taken into another study, of T cells of mothers and their children. This second study notes: The M1S primer of the second PCR added sample barcodes and 2-4 random nucleotides.

The TCR sequence derives from a woman aged 40-49 years in good health. The chain couples TRBV20-1 to TRBJ2-1, with 8 positions matching TRBD2. The source material was blood. CDR3 DNA sequence: TGCAGTGCCGGGAGCGGGAGTACCTCCTACAATGAGCAGTTCTTC. This sequence encodes CSAGSGSTSYNEQFF.